This is a list of T cell receptor beta chains from one sample in a study of T-cell memory formation after mild COVID-19. TCRdb recomputed calls from the 5' RACE reads with MiXCR, one row per CDR3 protein. Of roughly 560,000 distinct CDR3 sequences listed, approximately 20% are singletons. The sequencing input was PBMCs or a T cell subset sorted from them (not recorded which). These receptors were collected from an adult woman who had mild COVID-19 (a few samples of this study predate the infection). Cell type and time point are not known. Each CDR3 is given with its conserved first and last residue. The D gene is left open where the match is weak. Expanded clones get a size class; other rows say once, few or many, or leave the size out.

size	J	D	V	CDR3	DNA
NA	TRBJ2-1	TRBD2	TRBV30	CAWSVEASGYNEQFF	TGTGCCTGGAGTGTAGAGGCTAGCGGATACAATGAGCAGTTCTTC
NA	TRBJ1-1	NA	TRBV24-1	CATSDEKGSEAFF	TGTGCCACCAGTGATGAGAAGGGATCTGAAGCTTTCTTT
few	TRBJ2-1	TRBD2	TRBV5-1	CASSLRLAGVFGQFF	TGCGCCAGCAGCTTGCGCCTAGCGGGAGTATTCGGGCAGTTCTTC
NA	TRBJ2-4	NA	TRBV27	CASSSIYRAAKNIQYF	TGTGCCAGCAGTTCTATTTACCGGGCGGCGAAAAACATTCAGTACTTC
NA	TRBJ2-5	TRBD2	TRBV7-9	CASSLAGTSKETQYF	TGTGCCAGCAGCTTAGCGGGGACTAGTAAAGAGACCCAGTACTTC
few	TRBJ1-6	NA	TRBV20-1	CSARMRAAVYNSPLHF	TGCAGTGCTAGAATGAGGGCCGCGGTCTATAATTCACCCCTCCACTTT
NA	TRBJ1-2	NA	TRBV2	CASSEKGAEGYTF	TGTGCCAGCAGTGAGAAAGGGGCGGAGGGCTACACCTTC
many	TRBJ2-3	TRBD2	TRBV9	CASSVGAGGPSTDTQYF	TGTGCCAGCAGCGTAGGAGCGGGGGGGCCGAGCACAGATACGCAGTATTTT
NA	TRBJ2-2	NA	TRBV7-2	CASSQGAIGTGELFF	TGTGCCAGCAGCCAAGGGGCAATTGGCACCGGGGAGCTGTTTTTT
NA	TRBJ2-3	NA	TRBV7-2	CASSPDMYYTDTQYF	TGTGCCAGCAGCCCAGATATGTACTACACAGATACGCAGTATTTT
few	TRBJ2-5	NA	TRBV15	CATSRDLAGETQYF	TGTGCCACCAGCAGAGATCTTGCGGGAGAGACCCAGTACTTC
NA	TRBJ1-2	NA	TRBV5-1	CASSAGGAVGYTF	TGCGCCAGCAGTGCCGGAGGGGCAGTTGGCTACACCTTC
few	TRBJ2-1	NA	TRBV29-1	CSVLERSSYNEQFF	TGCAGCGTTCTTGAGCGGAGCTCCTACAATGAGCAGTTCTTC
few	TRBJ2-1	TRBD2	TRBV7-3	CASSLTAGSHNEQFF	TGTGCCAGCAGCTTAACAGCGGGGTCCCACAATGAGCAGTTCTTC
few	TRBJ2-1	TRBD2	TRBV5-1	CASRASGAHEQFF	TGCGCCAGCAGGGCTAGCGGGGCACATGAGCAGTTCTTC
few	TRBJ2-3	TRBD2	TRBV4-1	CASSPRTSGGVDTQYF	TGCGCCAGCAGCCCCAGGACTAGCGGGGGGGTGGATACGCAGTATTTT
few	TRBJ2-7	NA	TRBV10-3	CAVGGGPRTYEQYF	TGTGCCGTGGGGGGCGGCCCACGGACCTACGAGCAGTACTTC
few	TRBJ2-7	TRBD1	TRBV4-2	CASSPQGARGYEQYF	TGTGCCAGCAGCCCTCAGGGGGCGCGAGGATACGAGCAGTACTTC
NA	TRBJ2-7	TRBD1	TRBV5-1	CASTPWTGAYEQYF	TGCGCCAGCACCCCTTGGACAGGGGCCTACGAGCAGTACTTC
few	TRBJ1-2	TRBD1	TRBV12-3/TRBV12-4	CASSPDRVNYGYTF	TGTGCCAGCAGCCCGGACAGGGTAAACTATGGCTACACCTTC
NA	TRBJ2-3	NA	TRBV6-4	CASSGLFSVTTDTQYF	TGTGCCAGCAGTGGACTTTTTAGCGTAACCACAGATACGCAGTATTTT
few	TRBJ2-7	NA	TRBV18	CASSPPVGAETLYEQYF	TGTGCCAGCTCACCACCTGTCGGAGCAGAAACATTATACGAGCAGTACTTC
few	TRBJ2-7	NA	TRBV7-8	CASSPGSGEQYF	TGTGCCAGCAGCCCTGGGTCGGGGGAGCAGTACTTC
few	TRBJ2-7	NA	TRBV12-3/TRBV12-4	CASSPRGDYVYEQYF	TGTGCCAGCAGTCCAAGGGGGGATTATGTCTACGAGCAGTACTTC
NA	TRBJ2-1	TRBD1	TRBV7-9	CASSPGTGILNEQFF	TGTGCCAGCAGCCCTGGGACAGGGATCCTCAATGAGCAGTTCTTC
NA	TRBJ2-1	NA	TRBV29-1	CSVEGQFNEQFF	TGCAGCGTTGAGGGGCAATTCAATGAGCAGTTCTTC
NA	TRBJ1-1	TRBD1	TRBV7-8	CASSLARDRSLTEAFF	TGTGCCAGCAGCTTAGCGCGGGACAGAAGTCTAACTGAAGCTTTCTTT
NA	TRBJ2-1	NA	TRBV6-5	CASSYSLPEDPYNEQFF	TGTGCCAGCAGTTACTCATTGCCGGAGGACCCCTACAATGAGCAGTTCTTC
NA	TRBJ2-1	NA	TRBV29-1	CSVEGVFMDEQFF	TGCAGCGTTGAGGGGGTTTTCATGGATGAGCAGTTCTTC
NA	TRBJ1-5	TRBD1	TRBV28	CASSLSGTGGFQPQHF	TGTGCCAGCAGTTTATCCGGGACAGGGGGGTTTCAGCCCCAGCATTTT
NA	TRBJ1-1	NA	TRBV24-1	CATSERRDTEAFF	TGTGCCACCAGTGAACGGAGGGACACTGAAGCTTTCTTT
NA	TRBJ2-3	TRBD2	TRBV29-1	CSVLLAGGPTDTQYF	TGCAGCGTTCTACTAGCGGGAGGGCCCACAGATACGCAGTATTTT
few	TRBJ2-5	TRBD1	TRBV12-3/TRBV12-4	CASSTGTGPPETQYF	TGTGCCAGCAGCACCGGGACAGGTCCGCCAGAGACCCAGTACTTC
NA	TRBJ2-1	NA	TRBV9	CASSVGSGREYNEQFF	TGTGCCAGCAGCGTAGGATCAGGGAGAGAGTACAATGAGCAGTTCTTC
few	TRBJ2-1	TRBD2	TRBV20-1	CSAAGLAGGLTYNEQFF	TGCAGTGCTGCGGGACTAGCGGGGGGGCTGACCTACAATGAGCAGTTCTTC
many	TRBJ2-3	NA	TRBV7-8	CASSSDTSTDTQYF	TGTGCCAGCAGTTCGGACACTAGCACAGATACGCAGTATTTT
NA	TRBJ1-2	TRBD1	TRBV5-1	CASSLAEGANLGYTF	TGCGCCAGCAGCTTGGCGGAGGGGGCTAATCTTGGCTACACCTTC
few	TRBJ2-1	NA	TRBV24-1	CATNAPNRDEQFF	TGTGCCACCAATGCTCCCAACCGGGATGAGCAGTTCTTC
NA	TRBJ2-7	TRBD1	TRBV5-4	CASTLGQGFYEQYF	TGTGCCAGCACCCTGGGACAGGGTTTCTACGAGCAGTACTTC
NA	TRBJ1-5	NA	TRBV24-1	CATSDPRVPNQPQHF	TGTGCCACCAGTGATCCCCGGGTCCCCAATCAGCCCCAGCATTTT
few	TRBJ2-7	NA	TRBV20-1	CSAREPSSAGNEQYF	TGCAGTGCTAGAGAGCCTAGCTCTGCGGGAAACGAGCAGTACTTC
few	TRBJ1-2	NA	TRBV20-1	CSARVESLNYGYTF	TGCAGTGCTAGGGTAGAATCTCTTAACTATGGCTACACCTTC
NA	TRBJ1-1	TRBD1	TRBV20-1	CSASDREGFMNTEAFF	TGCAGTGCTAGCGACAGGGAGGGTTTTATGAACACTGAAGCTTTCTTT
few	TRBJ1-4	NA	TRBV20-1	CSAIHTTNEKLFF	TGCAGTGCAATTCACACAACTAATGAAAAACTGTTTTTT
NA	TRBJ2-2	NA	TRBV3-1	CASTLSYRTGELFF	TGTGCCAGCACCCTAAGCTACCGTACCGGGGAGCTGTTTTTT
NA	TRBJ1-5	TRBD1	TRBV18	CASSPPAGQGVQPQHF	TGTGCCAGCTCACCACCGGCCGGACAGGGTGTCCAGCCCCAGCATTTT
NA	TRBJ2-1	TRBD1	TRBV3-1	CASRPRDRGLDEQFF	TGTGCCAGCAGACCTCGGGACAGGGGGCTTGATGAGCAGTTCTTC
many	TRBJ2-1	NA	TRBV20-1	CSARVFGSYNEQFF	TGCAGTGCTAGAGTCTTCGGCTCCTACAATGAGCAGTTCTTC
NA	TRBJ2-1	TRBD2	TRBV9	CASSVALARNEQFF	TGTGCCAGCAGCGTGGCACTAGCGAGGAATGAGCAGTTCTTC
few	TRBJ2-5	NA	TRBV7-6	CASSKGTTIGETQYF	TGTGCCAGCAGCAAAGGGACCACAATTGGGGAGACCCAGTACTTC
NA	TRBJ2-7	NA	TRBV20-1	CSVYSTYEQYF	TGCAGTGTCTACAGTACGTACGAGCAGTACTTC
NA	TRBJ1-2	NA	TRBV7-9	CASSPSQIPNYGYTF	TGTGCCAGCAGCCCATCGCAGATCCCAAACTATGGCTACACCTTC
NA	TRBJ1-1	TRBD1	TRBV7-9	CASSDAGTALNTEAFF	TGTGCCAGCAGCGACGCCGGGACAGCGCTGAACACTGAAGCTTTCTTT
NA	TRBJ2-7	NA	TRBV20-1	CSALPLRGAYEQYF	TGCAGTGCTCTCCCCCTTCGAGGAGCCTACGAGCAGTACTTC
NA	TRBJ2-3	TRBD2	TRBV29-1	CSASSGSFTDTQYF	TGCAGCGCTTCTAGCGGGTCATTCACAGATACGCAGTATTTT
NA	TRBJ2-1	TRBD2	TRBV20-1	CSASPRLAGRANEQFF	TGCAGTGCTAGCCCCAGACTAGCGGGCCGAGCGAATGAGCAGTTCTTC
few	TRBJ2-7	NA	TRBV2	CASKLTEASSEQYF	TGTGCCAGCAAGCTAACAGAAGCGTCTAGCGAGCAGTACTTC
few	TRBJ2-7	NA	TRBV5-5	CASSRERALTYEQYF	TGTGCCAGCAGTCGGGAACGGGCCCTGACCTACGAGCAGTACTTC